This TCR beta chain was identified during a study of blood T cell repertoires in COVID-19. Study-level background: Donors in the United States, Italy and Spain gave samples during acute or convalescent COVID-19.

Assay: immunoSEQ multiplex PCR; the TCRdb copy retains only in-frame clones and omits some. This sample yields about 56,000 clones, of which about 88% are seen a single time; more than 40% belongs to the top ten. The CDR3 is made up of 15 amino acids. Germline V CDR1 and CDR2: SGHTA, FQGNSA. Between the trimmed V and J ends, which lost 3 bases and 5 bases, there was a span of 16 bases. The origin of this receptor is an older woman with COVID-19, enrolled during active disease. Material: peripheral blood. The chain employs TRBV7-2 and TRBJ2-5; a weak D match, TRBD2 (6 bases). The CDR3 sequence: CASSFDGGVGETQYF. CDR3 coding DNA: TGTGCCAGCAGCTTCGACGGCGGGGTGGGGGAGACCCAGTACTTC.